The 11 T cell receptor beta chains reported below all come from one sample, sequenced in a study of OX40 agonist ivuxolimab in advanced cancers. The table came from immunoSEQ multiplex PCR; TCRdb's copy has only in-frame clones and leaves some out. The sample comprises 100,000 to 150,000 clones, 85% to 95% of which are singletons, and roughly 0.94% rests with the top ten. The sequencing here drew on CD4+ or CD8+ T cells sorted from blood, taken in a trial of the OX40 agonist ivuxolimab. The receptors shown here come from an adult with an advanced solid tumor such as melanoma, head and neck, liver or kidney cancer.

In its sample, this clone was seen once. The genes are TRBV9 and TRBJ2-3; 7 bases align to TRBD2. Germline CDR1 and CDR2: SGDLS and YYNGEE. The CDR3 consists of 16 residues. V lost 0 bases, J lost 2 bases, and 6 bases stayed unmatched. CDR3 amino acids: CASSVAGGGFTDTQYF. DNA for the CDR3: TGTGCCAGCAGCGTAGCGGGCGGGGGTTTCACAGATACGCAGTATTTT.

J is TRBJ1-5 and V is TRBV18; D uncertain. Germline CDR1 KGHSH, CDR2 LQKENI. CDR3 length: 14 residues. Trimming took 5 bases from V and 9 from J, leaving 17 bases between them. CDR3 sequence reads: CASSSTVSQRPQHF. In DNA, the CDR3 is TGTGCCAGCTCATCAACAGTTTCCCAAAGGCCCCAGCATTTT. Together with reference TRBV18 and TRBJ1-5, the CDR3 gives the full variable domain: NAGVMQNPRHLVRRRGQEARLRCSPMKGHSHVYWYRQLPEEGLKFMVYLQKENIIDESGMPKERFSAEFPKEGPSILRIQQVVRGDSAAYFCASSSTVSQRPQHFGDGTRLSIL.

CDR3 in amino acids: CSVASGQSQPQHF. CDR3 nucleotide sequence: TGCAGCGTTGCCTCGGGGCAGAGTCAGCCCCAGCATTTT. The gene calls are TRBV29-1 and TRBJ1-5; perhaps TRBD1 as D (5 bases). This CDR3 is 13 amino acids long. From germline, CDR1 is SQVTM and CDR2 ANQGSEA. Deletions cut 4 bases from V and 6 bases from J, with 13 bases between.

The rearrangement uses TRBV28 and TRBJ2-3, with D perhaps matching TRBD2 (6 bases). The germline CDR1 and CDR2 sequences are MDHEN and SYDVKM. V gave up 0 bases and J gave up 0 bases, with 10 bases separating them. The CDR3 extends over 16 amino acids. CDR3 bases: TGTGCCAGCAGTTTATGGGCGGGGATTAGCACAGATACGCAGTATTTT. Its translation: CASSLWAGISTDTQYF.

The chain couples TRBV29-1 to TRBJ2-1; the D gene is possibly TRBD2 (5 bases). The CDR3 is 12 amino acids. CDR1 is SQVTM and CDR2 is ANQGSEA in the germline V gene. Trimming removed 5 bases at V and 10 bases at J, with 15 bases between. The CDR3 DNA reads TGCAGCGTTCAAGGCGCTAGCCGCGAGCAGTTCTTC. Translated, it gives CSVQGASREQFF.

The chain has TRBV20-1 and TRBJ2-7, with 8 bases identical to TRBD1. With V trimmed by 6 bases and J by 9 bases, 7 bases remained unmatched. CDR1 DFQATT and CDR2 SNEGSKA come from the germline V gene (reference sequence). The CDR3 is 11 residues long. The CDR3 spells CSAGPDRGQYF. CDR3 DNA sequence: TGCAGTGCCGGGCCTGACAGGGGGCAGTACTTC.

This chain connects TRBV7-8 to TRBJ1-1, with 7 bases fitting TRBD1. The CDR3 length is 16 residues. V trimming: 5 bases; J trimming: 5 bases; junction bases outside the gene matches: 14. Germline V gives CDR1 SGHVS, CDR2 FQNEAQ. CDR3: CASSQRRGRVGTEAFF. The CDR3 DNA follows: TGTGCCAGCAGCCAACGCAGGGGGAGGGTTGGGACTGAAGCTTTCTTT.

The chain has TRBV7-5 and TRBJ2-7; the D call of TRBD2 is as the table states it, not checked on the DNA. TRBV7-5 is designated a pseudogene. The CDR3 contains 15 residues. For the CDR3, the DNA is TGTGCCAGCAGCTCTGCTAGCGGGAGTGGCCACGAGCAGTACTTC. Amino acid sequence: CASSSASGSGHEQYF.

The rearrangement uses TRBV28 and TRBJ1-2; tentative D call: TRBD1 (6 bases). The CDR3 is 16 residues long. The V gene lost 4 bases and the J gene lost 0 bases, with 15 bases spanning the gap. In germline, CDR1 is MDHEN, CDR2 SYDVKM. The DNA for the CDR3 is TGTGCCAGCAGTTGGACAGACCCTCTCTCTAACTATGGCTACACCTTC. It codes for CASSWTDPLSNYGYTF.

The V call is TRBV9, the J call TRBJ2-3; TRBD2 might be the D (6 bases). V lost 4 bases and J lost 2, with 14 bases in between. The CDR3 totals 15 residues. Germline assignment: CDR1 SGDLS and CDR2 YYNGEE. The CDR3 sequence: CASSFLSGLTDTQYF. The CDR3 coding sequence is TGTGCCAGCAGCTTCCTCAGCGGGCTCACAGATACGCAGTATTTT. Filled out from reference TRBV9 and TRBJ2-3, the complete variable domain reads DSGVTQTPKHLITATGQRVTLRCSPRSGDLSVYWYQQSLDQGLQFLIQYYNGEERAKGNILERFSAQQFPDLHSELNLSSLELGDSALYFCASSFLSGLTDTQYFGPGTRLTVL.

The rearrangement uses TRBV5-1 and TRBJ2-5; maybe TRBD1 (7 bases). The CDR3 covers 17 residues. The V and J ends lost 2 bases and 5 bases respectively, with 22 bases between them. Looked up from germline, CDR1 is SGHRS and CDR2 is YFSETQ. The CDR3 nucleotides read TGCGCCAGCAGCTTCTATAGCGGCTCCAGGGGGACGGAGACCCAGTACTTC. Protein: CASSFYSGSRGTETQYF.